The source of this TCR beta chain is a study of early T cells in non-severe SARS-CoV-2 infection. Looking at the study overall: Investigators sequenced bulk RNA drawn from unsorted whole blood, and chains remained unpaired.

Each cDNA molecule carried a unique molecular identifier. TCRdb independently ran MiXCR on the 5' RACE reads; one entry per CDR3 protein. There are 85,000 to 90,000 distinct CDR3 sequences in the sample; 14% occur only once, and roughly 6.4% lies in the top ten. Overall study results and limits: VDJdb matching skewed toward anti-spike CD8 responses, missing private and CD4 specificities.

This clonotype was observed a handful of times. The antigen remains unidentified. The ends were cut back, 5 bases at V and 7 bases at J, with 14 bases in the middle. CDR3 length: 12 amino acids. In germline, CDR1 is GTSNPN, CDR2 SVGIG (reference sequence). The origin of this receptor is an adult who was a healthcare worker with PCR-confirmed SARS-CoV-2 infection or an uninfected control (not recorded which). Material for sequencing was whole blood. The J gene is TRBJ1-1, the V gene TRBV30; D might be TRBD1 (5 bases). As DNA, the CDR3 is TGTGCCTGGCTGACAGTCGTCGGTGAAGCTTTCTTT. The encoded protein is CAWLTVVGEAFF.